The entry below describes one T cell receptor (beta chain). Its antigen has not been determined. No base qualities exist here, and no much larger clone lies one base off it. The immunoSEQ hsTCRbeta Kit was used to sequence TCR beta CDR3 regions from DNA. The published analysis was carried out like this. TCR sequencing data were analysed with the ImmunoSEQ Analyzer. T cell clonality was defined as 1 minus Pielou's evenness, as computed on productive rearrangements. To measure T cell diversity, the inverse Simpson index was applied to productive templates. T cell density was TCR beta template counts normalized to usable DNA, estimated by amplifying and sequencing housekeeping genes. TCR metrics were compared across histologic stages using two-sided Kruskal-Wallis tests. In TCRdb, the immuneACCESS table is reduced to in-frame sequences with V and J assigned. These tables do not hold every clone; where another copy was compared, an unresolved V gene accounts for under half, and the others remain unexplained. That table is the source of V, J and clone size, and D and trimming were worked out from the DNA. Recorded for this sample are about 10,000 clones; roughly 74% of them occurred a single time. The ten largest clones take up 4% to 5.5% of the sample.

Resection was performed on patients in Japan or China between about 2013 and 2018. Two lung cancer pathologists independently reviewed H&E slides to confirm the histologic diagnosis of every case. To enrich premalignant or tumor cells for nucleic acid extraction, macro-dissection was performed after pathologic assessment. DNA was isolated from FFPE tissue using the AllPrep DNA/RNA FFPE Kit. This entry is derived from a study of immune evolution from preneoplasia to lung adenocarcinoma (dated by TCRdb to about 2021). Regarding the research as a whole: No AAH lesions showed HLA loss of heterozygosity, compared with about 7.2% of AIS, roughly 15% of MIA and approximately 30% of ADC lesions. The study used immune gene expression, TCR sequencing and multiplex immunofluorescence to profile the immune contexture of lung adenocarcinoma precursors and invasive adenocarcinoma. Resected precursor lesions (AAH, AIS, MIA) and invasive adenocarcinomas were compared against paired morphologically normal lung tissue. Sample size was determined by specimen availability and not by a prior power calculation. The immune data were integrated with whole exome sequencing and methylation data from the same cohort of nodules. A total of around 56 patients with pulmonary nodules who underwent surgical resection were included in the overall cohort. A total of approximately 56 patients contributed TCR sequencing data. According to the study, fewer than 130 samples went through TCR sequencing. POLYSOLVER was used to infer Class I HLA alleles from exome data, and LOHHLA was used to detect allele-specific HLA loss.

Study-wide findings and limitations: Normal lung had the highest top T cell clone frequencies, which appeared to decline progressively from AAH through AIS, MIA and invasive adenocarcinoma. Clonality was highest in normal lung, while later-stage lesions appeared to have lower clonality but higher T cell density and diversity. The highest T cell clonality was observed in KRAS-mutant nodules compared with EGFR-mutant or double wild-type lesions. Because all patients came from Japan and China, whether the findings apply to Western populations was uncertain. The findings reflected association rather than direct causation, and larger cohorts with long-term follow-up and longitudinal biopsies were considered necessary.

The sequenced sample was FFPE minimally invasive lung adenocarcinoma tissue. The cell subset or site label on this specimen signifies: micro-invasive lung adenocarcinoma (MIA). The receptor was derived from a person aged 70 to 85 with lung adenocarcinoma.

The CDR3 here reads CASSLGLGWETQYF. Here is the DNA: TGTGCCAGCAGCTTGGGACTAGGATGGGAGACCCAGTACTTC. The chain is encoded by TRBV7-9 joined to TRBJ2-5, with TRBD2 matching 8 junction bases. The CDR3, from cysteine to phenylalanine, totals 14 residues. Of the read, only the CDR3 DNA is kept; its 42 bases are in frame from base 1. Germline trimming: 3 bases from V, 5 bases from J; junction bases outside gene matches: 5. From the germline V gene (reference sequence), CDR1 is SEHNR and CDR2 is FQNEAQ.